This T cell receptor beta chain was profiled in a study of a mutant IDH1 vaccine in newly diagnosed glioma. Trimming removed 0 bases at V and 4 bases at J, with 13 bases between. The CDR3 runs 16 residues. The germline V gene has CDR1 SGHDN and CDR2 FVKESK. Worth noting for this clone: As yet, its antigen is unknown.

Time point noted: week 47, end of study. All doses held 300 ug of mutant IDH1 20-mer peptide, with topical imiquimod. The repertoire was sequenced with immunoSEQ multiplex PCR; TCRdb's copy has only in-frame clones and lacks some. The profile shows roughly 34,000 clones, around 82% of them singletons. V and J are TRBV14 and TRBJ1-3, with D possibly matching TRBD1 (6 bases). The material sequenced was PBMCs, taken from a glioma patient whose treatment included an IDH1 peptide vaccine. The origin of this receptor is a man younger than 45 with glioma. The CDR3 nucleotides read TGTGCCAGCAGCCAAGAGATCTGGGGGCGAGGAAACACCATATATTTT. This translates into CASSQEIWGRGNTIYF.